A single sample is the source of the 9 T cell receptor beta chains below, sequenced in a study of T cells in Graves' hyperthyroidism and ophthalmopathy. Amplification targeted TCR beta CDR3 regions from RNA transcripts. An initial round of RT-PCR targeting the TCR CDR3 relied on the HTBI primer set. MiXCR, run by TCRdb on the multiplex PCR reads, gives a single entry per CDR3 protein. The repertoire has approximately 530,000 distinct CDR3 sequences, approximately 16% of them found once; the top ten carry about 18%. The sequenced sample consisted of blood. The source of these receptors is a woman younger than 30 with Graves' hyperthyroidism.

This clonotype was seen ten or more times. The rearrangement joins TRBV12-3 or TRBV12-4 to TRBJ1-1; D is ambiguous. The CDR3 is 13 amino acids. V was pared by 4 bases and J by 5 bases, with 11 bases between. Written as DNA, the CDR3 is TGTGCCAGCAGTTCGAGGAGAGGGACTGAAGCTTTCTTT. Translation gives CASSSRRGTEAFF.

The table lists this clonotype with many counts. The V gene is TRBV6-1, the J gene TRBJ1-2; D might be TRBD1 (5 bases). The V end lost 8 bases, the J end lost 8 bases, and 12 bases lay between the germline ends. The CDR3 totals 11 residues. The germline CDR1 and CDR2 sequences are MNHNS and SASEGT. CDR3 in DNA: TGTGCCAGCGGGGACGGGCGAGGCTACACCTTC. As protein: CASGDGRGYTF.

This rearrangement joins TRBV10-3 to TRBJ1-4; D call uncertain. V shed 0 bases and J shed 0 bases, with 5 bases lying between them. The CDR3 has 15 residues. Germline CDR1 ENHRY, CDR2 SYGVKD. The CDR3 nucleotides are TGTGCCATCAGTGAGTCGCGGGCAACTAATGAAAAACTGTTTTTT. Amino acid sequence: CAISESRATNEKLFF.

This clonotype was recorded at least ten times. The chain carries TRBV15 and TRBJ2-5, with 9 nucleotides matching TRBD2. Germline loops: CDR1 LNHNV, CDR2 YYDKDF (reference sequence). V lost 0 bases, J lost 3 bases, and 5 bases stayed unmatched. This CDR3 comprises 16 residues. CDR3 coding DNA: TGTGCCACCAGCAGAGATGGCGGGAGGGCCGAAGAGACCCAGTACTTC. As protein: CATSRDGGRAEETQYF.

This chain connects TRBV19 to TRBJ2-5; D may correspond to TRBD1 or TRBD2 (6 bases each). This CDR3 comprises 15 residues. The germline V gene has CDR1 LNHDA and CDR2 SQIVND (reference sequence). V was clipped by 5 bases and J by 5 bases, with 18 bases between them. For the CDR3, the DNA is TGTGCCAGTAGTCCCCGGGGGCCAAGGGAGGAGACCCAGTACTTC. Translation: CASSPRGPREETQYF.

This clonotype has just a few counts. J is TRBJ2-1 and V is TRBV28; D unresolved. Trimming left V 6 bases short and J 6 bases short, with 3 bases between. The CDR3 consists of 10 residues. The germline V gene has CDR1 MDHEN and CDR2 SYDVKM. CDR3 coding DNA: TGTGCCAGCAGATCCAATGAGCAGTTCTTC. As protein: CASRSNEQFF.

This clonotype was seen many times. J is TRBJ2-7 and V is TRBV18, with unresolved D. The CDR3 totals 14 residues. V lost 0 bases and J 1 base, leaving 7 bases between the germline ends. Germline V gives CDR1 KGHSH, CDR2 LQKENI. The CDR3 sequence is CASSPPSHSYEQYF. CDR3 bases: TGTGCCAGCTCACCACCTTCCCATTCCTACGAGCAGTACTTC.

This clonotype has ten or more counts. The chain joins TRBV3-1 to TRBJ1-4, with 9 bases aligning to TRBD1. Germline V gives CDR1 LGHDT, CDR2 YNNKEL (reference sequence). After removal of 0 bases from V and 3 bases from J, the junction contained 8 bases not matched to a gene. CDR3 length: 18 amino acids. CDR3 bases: TGTGCCAGCAGCCAAGAAATCCTACAGGGGGCCTCTAATGAAAAACTGTTTTTT. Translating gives CASSQEILQGASNEKLFF.

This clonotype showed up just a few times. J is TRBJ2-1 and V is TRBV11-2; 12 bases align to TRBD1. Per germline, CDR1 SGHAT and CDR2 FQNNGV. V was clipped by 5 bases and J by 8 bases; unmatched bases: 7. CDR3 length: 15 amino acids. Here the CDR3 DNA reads TGTGCCAGCAGCAGGGGACAGGGGGCCGCCGATGAGCAGTTCTTC. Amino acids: CASSRGQGAADEQFF. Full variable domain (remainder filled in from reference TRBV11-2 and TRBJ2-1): EAGVAQSPRYKIIEKRQSVAFWCNPISGHATLYWYQQILGQGPKLLIQFQNNGVVDDSQLPKDRFSAERLKGVDSTLKIQPAKLEDSAVYLCASSRGQGAADEQFFGPGTRLTVL.